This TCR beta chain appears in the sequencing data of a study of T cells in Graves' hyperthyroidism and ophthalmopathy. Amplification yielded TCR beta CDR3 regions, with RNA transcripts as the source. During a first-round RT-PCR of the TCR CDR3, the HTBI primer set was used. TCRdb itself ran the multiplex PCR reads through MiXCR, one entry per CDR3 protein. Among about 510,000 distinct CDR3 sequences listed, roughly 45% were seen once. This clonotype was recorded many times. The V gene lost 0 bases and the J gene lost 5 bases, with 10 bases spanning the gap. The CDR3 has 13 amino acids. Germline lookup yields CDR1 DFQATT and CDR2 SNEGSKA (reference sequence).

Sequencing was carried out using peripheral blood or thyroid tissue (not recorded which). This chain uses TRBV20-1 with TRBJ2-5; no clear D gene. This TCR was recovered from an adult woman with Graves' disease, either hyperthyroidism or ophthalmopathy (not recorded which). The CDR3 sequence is CSAREVAGETQYF. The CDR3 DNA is TGCAGTGCTAGAGAGGTCGCCGGGGAGACCCAGTACTTC.